This record covers a single TCR beta chain. The antigen remains undetermined. The PCR used 60 Vbeta and 13 Jbeta primers. Generated by immunoSEQ multiplex PCR, the TCRdb table keeps only in-frame clones and is missing some. The sample holds 150,000 to 200,000 clones, just over 70% seen once. The data were taken from a study of cytomegalovirus exposure and HLA in healthy donors. Between the trimmed V and J ends, which lost 4 bases and 6 bases, there was a span of 10 bases. The germline CDR1 and CDR2 sequences are MNHNS and SASEGT. The CDR3 contains 13 residues. The study, taken as a whole, reports: In a later analysis, HLA-C alleles had the fewest associated TCRs, DRB1 alleles the most. In an earlier analysis, productive rearrangement rates for most beta V segments clustered near 90% or 30%. Per published accounts, TCR beta sequences correctly predicted the HLA-A and HLA-B alleles of most subjects. CMV serostatus was the only immune exposure information that was available.

Input material: PBMCs. The clonotype originates from a man younger than 35 in good health and CMV-seropositive. The V call is TRBV6-1, the J call TRBJ2-1; D gene ambiguous. As DNA, the CDR3 is TGTGCCAGCAGTGTGAGAGCGTTCAATGAGCAGTTCTTC. Protein sequence: CASSVRAFNEQFF.